This T cell receptor beta chain originates from a study of T cells in Graves' hyperthyroidism and ophthalmopathy. Overall study findings and caveats: Most clonotypes that expanded in the thyroid above 0.001 also showed up in blood. The authors' 13 V-J model separated ophthalmopathy from stable hyperthyroidism.

RNA transcripts gave rise to amplified TCR beta CDR3 regions. The HTBI primer set served for first-round RT-PCR of the TCR CDR3. TCRdb re-derived calls from the multiplex PCR reads in MiXCR, one entry per CDR3 protein. This sample has over 400,000 distinct CDR3 sequences, with over 12% found just once. Uncontrolled infections, other autoimmune diseases, pregnancy or lactation led to exclusion of patients. With regard to this clonotype: Its specificity is unknown.

This sequence was found in a man between 18 and 29 years old with Graves' ophthalmopathy. The sequenced sample was blood.

The CDR3 DNA reads TGCAGTGCTAGAGTGGTCCCTAGGACAGATACGCAGTATTTT. As protein: CSARVVPRTDTQYF. The chain carries TRBV20-1 and TRBJ2-3; D uncertain. This CDR3 comprises 14 residues. The germline V gene encodes CDR1 DFQATT and CDR2 SNEGSKA (reference sequence). The V gene lost 1 base and the J gene lost 3 bases, with 11 bases spanning the gap.